This passage covers 10 T cell receptor beta chains from one sample sequenced in a study of OX40 agonist ivuxolimab in advanced cancers. The library was generated by the immunoSEQ multiplex PCR assay. TCRdb took this table from immuneACCESS and kept in-frame rearrangements with V and J called. Such tables lack part of the clones; where checked against another copy, unresolved V genes explain under half of the gap, and the rest is unexplained. Counted in this sample were about 77,000 clones; about nine tenths of them appeared once. The ten largest clones represent 6.2% of the sample. The sample was CD4+ or CD8+ T cells sorted from blood, taken in a trial of the OX40 agonist ivuxolimab. Receptors originate from an adult with an advanced solid tumor such as melanoma, head and neck, liver or kidney cancer.

CDR3 nucleotide sequence: TGTGCCAGCAGCTCCAGGGGGCAAGGTGAAAAACTGTTTTTT. This encodes CASSSRGQGEKLFF. This chain connects TRBV27 to TRBJ1-4; TRBD1 aligns across 8 bases. This CDR3 is built from 14 residues. V shed 6 bases and J 7 bases; nucleotides not matched to a gene: 7. In germline, CDR1 is MNHEY, CDR2 SMNVEV (reference sequence).

The chain is built from TRBV6-1 and TRBJ2-3, with 10 bases matching TRBD2. The germline V gene encodes CDR1 MNHNS and CDR2 SASEGT. Unmatched junction bases numbered 3, after V lost 4 bases and J lost 8 bases. This CDR3 spans 13 amino acids. The CDR3 sequence: CASSVAGGRTQYF. CDR3 DNA: TGTGCCAGCAGTGTAGCGGGGGGTCGTACGCAGTATTTT.

Written as DNA, the CDR3 is TGTGCCAGCAACCCCGGGCTACATAATTCACCCCTCCACTTT. Translating it yields CASNPGLHNSPLHF. The J gene is TRBJ1-6, the V gene TRBV6-1; D remains unclear. Trimming removed 7 bases at V and 5 bases at J, with 12 bases between. The CDR3 is 14 residues long. The V gene's germline CDR1 is MNHNS and CDR2 SASEGT.

The gene calls are TRBV9 and TRBJ2-7; D remains ambiguous. In germline, CDR1 is SGDLS, CDR2 YYNGEE. The CDR3 length is 14 residues. The V gene lost 4 bases and the J gene lost 3 bases, with 14 bases spanning the gap. The CDR3 DNA sequence: TGTGCCAGCAGCTCCCGCAGCTTGGGCTACGAGCAGTACTTC. This gives the protein CASSSRSLGYEQYF. The full variable domain, with the rest looked up from reference TRBV9 and TRBJ2-7, is DSGVTQTPKHLITATGQRVTLRCSPRSGDLSVYWYQQSLDQGLQFLIQYYNGEERAKGNILERFSAQQFPDLHSELNLSSLELGDSALYFCASSSRSLGYEQYFGPGTRLTVT.

In its sample, this clone was seen many times. The chain joins TRBV6-5 to TRBJ2-2; TRBD1 is a possible D gene (5 bases). The CDR3 runs to 15 residues. CDR1 is MNHEY, CDR2 SVGAGI, per germline. V lost 6 bases to trimming and J lost 6 bases, with 17 bases between them. CDR3 protein: CASRRQEAGPGELFF. The CDR3 bases are TGTGCCAGCAGAAGACAAGAGGCAGGGCCCGGGGAGCTGTTTTTT.

The chain recombines TRBV27 with TRBJ2-1, with unresolved D. CDR1 and CDR2 (germline): MNHEY, SMNVEV (reference sequence). The germline V and J ends were trimmed by 2 bases and 5 bases, with 10 bases remaining between them. This CDR3 spans 14 amino acids. CDR3 nucleotide sequence: TGTGCCAGCAGTTTAATAGGCCTCAACAATGAGCAGTTCTTC. Translation: CASSLIGLNNEQFF.

This chain links TRBV7-2 with TRBJ1-1; possibly TRBD1 for D (5 bases). V lost 5 bases to trimming and J lost 1 base, with 8 bases between them. The CDR3 consists of 13 residues. Germline assignment: CDR1 SGHTA and CDR2 FQGNSA. Written as DNA, the CDR3 is TGTGCCAGCAGCCCCCAGGGGAACACTGAAGCTTTCTTT. Translated, it gives CASSPQGNTEAFF.

Written as DNA, the CDR3 is TGTGCCACCGGGAGGGGGCGAGGGGAAAAACTGTTTTTT. Its protein product is CATGRGRGEKLFF. The chain links TRBV15 to TRBJ1-4, with 7 bases aligning to TRBD1. The CDR3 covers 13 residues. Per germline, CDR1 LNHNV and CDR2 YYDKDF (reference sequence). V shed 8 bases, J shed 8 bases, and the junction held 8 bases outside the gene matches.

The chain carries TRBV5-1 and TRBJ2-2; no definite D call. The CDR3 totals 14 residues. The germline V and J ends were trimmed by 5 bases and 2 bases, with 10 bases remaining between them. In germline, CDR1 is SGHRS, CDR2 YFSETQ. CDR3 loop: CASRARFNTGELFF. The CDR3 DNA reads TGCGCCAGCAGAGCGAGGTTCAACACCGGGGAGCTGTTTTTT.

The chain employs TRBV30 and TRBJ1-1; the D is unclear. The CDR3 is 14 amino acids. The germline V gene encodes CDR1 GTSNPN and CDR2 SVGIG (reference sequence). Deletions cut 2 bases from V and 5 bases from J, with 15 bases between. CDR3 loop: CAWSYPRTSTEAFF. CDR3 DNA sequence: TGTGCCTGGAGTTACCCTCGGACCTCAACTGAAGCTTTCTTT.